Below, 3 T cell receptor beta chains from the same sample are listed, as sequenced in a study of T-cell memory formation after mild COVID-19. One entry per CDR3 protein, called by TCRdb with MiXCR from the 5' RACE reads. This table holds around 210,000 distinct CDR3 sequences, over 9.5% found once. Sequenced material: PBMCs or a T cell subset sorted from them (not recorded which). These TCRs come from a man in his late teens or twenties who had mild COVID-19 (a few samples of this study predate the infection). Cell type and time point are not known.

This clonotype came up a few times. The rearrangement uses TRBV3-1 and TRBJ1-2; D ambiguous. Germline V gene lookup returns CDR1 LGHDT and CDR2 YNNKEL (reference sequence). Trimming took off 4 bases at V and 8 bases at J, with 14 bases between the two ends. This CDR3 has 13 residues. CDR3 in DNA: TGTGCCAGCAGCCCCCCTCTTGCGGGAGGCTACACCTTC. Translating it yields CASSPPLAGGYTF.

This chain uses TRBV7-9 with TRBJ1-6; D not certain. The V end lost 5 bases, the J end lost 6 bases, and 20 bases lay between the germline ends. The CDR3 is 17 amino acids. Germline CDR1 reads SEHNR; CDR2 reads FQNEAQ (reference sequence). CDR3 sequence (DNA): TGTGCCAGCAGCCGGCCCGGGTTGAGGACGGGTAATTCACCCCTCCACTTT. Its protein is CASSRPGLRTGNSPLHF.

This clonotype has just a few counts. The chain has TRBV20-1 and TRBJ2-2; D unresolved. The length of the CDR3 is 13 residues. Trimming took 3 bases from V and 4 from J, leaving 9 bases between them. Germline CDR1 and CDR2: DFQATT and SNEGSKA (reference sequence). The CDR3 DNA follows: TGCAGTGCTAGTCTGATGACCACCGGGGAGCTGTTTTTT. Translating it yields CSASLMTTGELFF.